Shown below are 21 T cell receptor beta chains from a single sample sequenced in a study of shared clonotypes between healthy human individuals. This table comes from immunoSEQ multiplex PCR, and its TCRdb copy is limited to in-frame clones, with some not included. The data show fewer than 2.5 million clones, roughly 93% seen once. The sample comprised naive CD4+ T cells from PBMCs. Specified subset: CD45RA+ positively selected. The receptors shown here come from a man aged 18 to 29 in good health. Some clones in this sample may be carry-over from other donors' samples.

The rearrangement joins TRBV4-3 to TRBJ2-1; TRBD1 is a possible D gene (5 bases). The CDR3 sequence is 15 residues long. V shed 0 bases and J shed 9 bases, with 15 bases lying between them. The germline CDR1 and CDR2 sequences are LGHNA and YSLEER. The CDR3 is CASSQDLGQGSEQFF. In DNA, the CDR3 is TGCGCCAGCAGCCAAGATTTGGGTCAGGGCAGTGAGCAGTTCTTC.

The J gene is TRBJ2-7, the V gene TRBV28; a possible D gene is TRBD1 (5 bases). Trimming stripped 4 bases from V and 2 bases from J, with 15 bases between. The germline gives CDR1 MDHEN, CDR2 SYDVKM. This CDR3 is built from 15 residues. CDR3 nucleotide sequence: TGTGCCAGCAGTTGGGGCGGACAACCGACCTACGAGCAGTACTTC. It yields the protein CASSWGGQPTYEQYF.

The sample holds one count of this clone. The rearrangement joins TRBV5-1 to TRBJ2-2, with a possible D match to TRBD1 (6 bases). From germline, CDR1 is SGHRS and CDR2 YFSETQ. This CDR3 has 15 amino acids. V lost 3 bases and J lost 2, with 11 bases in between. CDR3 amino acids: CASSSGRGNTGELFF. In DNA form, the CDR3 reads TGCGCCAGCAGCTCCGGCAGGGGTAACACCGGGGAGCTGTTTTTT.

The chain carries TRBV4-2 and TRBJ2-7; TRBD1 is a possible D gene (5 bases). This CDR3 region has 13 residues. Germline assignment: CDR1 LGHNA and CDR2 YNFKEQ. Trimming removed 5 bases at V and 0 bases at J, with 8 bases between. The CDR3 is CASSLGHSYEQYF. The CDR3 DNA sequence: TGTGCCAGCAGCTTGGGGCACTCCTACGAGCAGTACTTC.

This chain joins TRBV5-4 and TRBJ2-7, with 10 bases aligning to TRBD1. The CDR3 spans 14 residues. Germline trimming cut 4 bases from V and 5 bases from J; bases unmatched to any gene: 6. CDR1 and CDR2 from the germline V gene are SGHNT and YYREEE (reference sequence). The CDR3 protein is CASSPRGQGDEQYF. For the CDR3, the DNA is TGTGCCAGCAGCCCAAGAGGACAGGGGGACGAGCAGTACTTC.

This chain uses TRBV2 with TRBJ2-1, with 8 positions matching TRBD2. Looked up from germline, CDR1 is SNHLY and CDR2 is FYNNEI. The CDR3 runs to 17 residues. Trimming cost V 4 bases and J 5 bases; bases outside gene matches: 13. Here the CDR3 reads CASSGPLTSGIHNEQFF. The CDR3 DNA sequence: TGTGCCAGCAGTGGACCGCTCACTAGCGGCATCCACAATGAGCAGTTCTTC.

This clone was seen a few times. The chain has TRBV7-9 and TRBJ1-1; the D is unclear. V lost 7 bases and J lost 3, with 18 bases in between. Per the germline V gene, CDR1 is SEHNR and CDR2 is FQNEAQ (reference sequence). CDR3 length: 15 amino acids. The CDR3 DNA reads TGTGCCAGCACCTTGGGATCGGGGTTTGACACTGAAGCTTTCTTT. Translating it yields CASTLGSGFDTEAFF.

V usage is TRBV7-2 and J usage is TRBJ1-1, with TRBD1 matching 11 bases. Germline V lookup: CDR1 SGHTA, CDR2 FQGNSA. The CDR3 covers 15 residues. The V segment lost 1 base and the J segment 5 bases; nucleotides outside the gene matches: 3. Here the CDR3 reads CASSLVGTGGTEAFF. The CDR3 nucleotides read TGTGCCAGCAGCTTAGTAGGGACAGGGGGAACTGAAGCTTTCTTT.

The CDR3 loop reads CASSLASGLAYNEQFF. The CDR3 coding sequence is TGTGCCAGCAGCTTGGCCTCAGGACTAGCTTACAATGAGCAGTTCTTC. The rearrangement uses TRBV5-5 and TRBJ2-1; TRBD2 matches at 8 bases. The V and J ends lost 0 bases and 4 bases, in that order; junction bases with no gene match: 6. Germline CDR1 and CDR2: SGHKS and YYEKEE (reference sequence). The length of the CDR3 is 16 residues.

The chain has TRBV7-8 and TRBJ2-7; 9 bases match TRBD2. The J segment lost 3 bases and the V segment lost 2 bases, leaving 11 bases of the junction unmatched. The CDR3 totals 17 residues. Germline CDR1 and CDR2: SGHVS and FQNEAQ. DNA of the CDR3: TGTGCCAGCAGCTTACTAGCGGGACCTATACTAAACTACGAGCAGTACTTC. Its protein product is CASSLLAGPILNYEQYF.

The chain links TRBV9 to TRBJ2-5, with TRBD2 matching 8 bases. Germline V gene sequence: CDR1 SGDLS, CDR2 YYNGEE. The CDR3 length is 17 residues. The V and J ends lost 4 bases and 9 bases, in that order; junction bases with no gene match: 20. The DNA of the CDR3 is TGTGCCAGCAGCCCCTCCGGAGCGCGGGAGGTTACGGGGGCCCAGTACTTC. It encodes CASSPSGAREVTGAQYF.

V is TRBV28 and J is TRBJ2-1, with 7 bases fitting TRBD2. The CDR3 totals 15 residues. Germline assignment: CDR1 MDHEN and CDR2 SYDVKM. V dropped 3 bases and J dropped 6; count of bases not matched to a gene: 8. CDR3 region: CASSFPSGNLNEQFF. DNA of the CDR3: TGTGCCAGCAGTTTCCCAAGCGGGAATCTCAATGAGCAGTTCTTC.

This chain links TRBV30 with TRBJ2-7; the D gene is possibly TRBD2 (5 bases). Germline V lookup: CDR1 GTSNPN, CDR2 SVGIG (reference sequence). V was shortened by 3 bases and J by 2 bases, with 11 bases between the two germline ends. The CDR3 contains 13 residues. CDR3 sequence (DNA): TGTGCCTGGAGGAGGGCAGGTACCTACGAGCAGTACTTC. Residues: CAWRRAGTYEQYF.

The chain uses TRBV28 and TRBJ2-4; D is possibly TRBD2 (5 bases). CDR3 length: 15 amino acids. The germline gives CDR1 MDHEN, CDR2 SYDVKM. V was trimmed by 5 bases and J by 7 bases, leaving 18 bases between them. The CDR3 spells CASSTRTGDRNIQYF. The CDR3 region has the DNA TGTGCCAGCAGTACAAGGACTGGCGATCGGAACATTCAGTACTTC.

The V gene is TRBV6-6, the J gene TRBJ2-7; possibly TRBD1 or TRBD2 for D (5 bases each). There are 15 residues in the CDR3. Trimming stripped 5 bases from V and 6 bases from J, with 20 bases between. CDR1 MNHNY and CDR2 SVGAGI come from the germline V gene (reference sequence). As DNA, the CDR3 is TGTGCCAGCAGTCTCCCCGGGACCCAACGCGGCGAGCAGTACTTC. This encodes CASSLPGTQRGEQYF.

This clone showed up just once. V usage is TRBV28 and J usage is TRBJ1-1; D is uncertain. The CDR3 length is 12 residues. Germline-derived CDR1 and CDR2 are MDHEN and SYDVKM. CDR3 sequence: CASALIQAEAFF. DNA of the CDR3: TGTGCTTCAGCTCTAATTCAGGCCGAAGCTTTCTTT.

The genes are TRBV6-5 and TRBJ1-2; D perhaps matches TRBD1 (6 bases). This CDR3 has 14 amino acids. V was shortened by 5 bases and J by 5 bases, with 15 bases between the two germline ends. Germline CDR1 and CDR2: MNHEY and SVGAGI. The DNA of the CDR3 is TGTGCCAGCAGTAGGGGGTGGGGGACTTATGGCTACACCTTC. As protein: CASSRGWGTYGYTF.

The CDR3 spells CASSLEGARAYSGANVLTF. The CDR3 DNA follows: TGCGCCAGCAGCTTGGAAGGTGCCAGGGCTTACTCTGGGGCCAACGTCCTGACTTTC. The V call is TRBV5-1, the J call TRBJ2-6, with D possibly matching TRBD1 (5 bases). This CDR3 spans 19 amino acids. Germline CDR1 and CDR2: SGHRS and YFSETQ. Trimming shortened V by 0 bases and J by 0 bases, and 16 bases separated the two germline ends.

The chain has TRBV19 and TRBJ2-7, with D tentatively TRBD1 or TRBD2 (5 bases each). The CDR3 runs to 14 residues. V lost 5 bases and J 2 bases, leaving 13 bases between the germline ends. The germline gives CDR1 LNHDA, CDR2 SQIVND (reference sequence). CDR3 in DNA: TGTGCCAGTAGTCTCCCGGGGCTCCCCTACGAGCAGTACTTC. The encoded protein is CASSLPGLPYEQYF. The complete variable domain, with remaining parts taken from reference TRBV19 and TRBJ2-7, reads DGGITQSPKYLFRKEGQNVTLSCEQNLNHDAMYWYRQDPGQGLRLIYYSQIVNDFQKGDIAEGYSVSREKKESFPLTVTSAQKNPTAFYLCASSLPGLPYEQYFGPGTRLTVT.

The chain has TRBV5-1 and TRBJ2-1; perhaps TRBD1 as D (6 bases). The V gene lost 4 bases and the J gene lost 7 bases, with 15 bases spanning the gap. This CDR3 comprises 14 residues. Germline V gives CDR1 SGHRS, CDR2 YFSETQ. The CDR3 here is CASSRAGVVNEQFF. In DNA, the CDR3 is TGCGCCAGCAGCCGCGCAGGGGTGGTGAATGAGCAGTTCTTC.

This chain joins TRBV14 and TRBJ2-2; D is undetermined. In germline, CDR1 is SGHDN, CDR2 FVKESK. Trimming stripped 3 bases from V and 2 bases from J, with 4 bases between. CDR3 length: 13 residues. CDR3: CASSHLNTGELFF. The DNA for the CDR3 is TGTGCCAGCAGCCATTTAAACACCGGGGAGCTGTTTTTT. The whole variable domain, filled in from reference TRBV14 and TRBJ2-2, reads EAGVTQFPSHSVIEKGQTVTLRCDPISGHDNLYWYRRVMGKEIKFLLHFVKESKQDESGMPNNRFLAERTGGTYSTLKVQPAELEDSGVYFCASSHLNTGELFFGEGSRLTVL.